The 24 T cell receptor beta chains presented below share a single source sample, sequenced in a study of blood T cells in healthy people across ages. A J-beta primer mix and a sample-barcoded 5' primer were used in a second PCR of about 7 to 12 cycles. TCRdb reprocessed the 5' RACE reads via MiXCR and lists one record per CDR3 protein. The sample has under 700,000 distinct CDR3 sequences, around 24% seen once; the top ten hold 8.7%. These data also formed part of another study, on T cells of mothers and their children.

The specimen was blood. Receptors originate from a boy between 5 and 17 years old in good health.

The V gene is TRBV4-3, the J gene TRBJ1-2, with 7 nucleotides matching TRBD1. Germline V gene lookup returns CDR1 LGHNA and CDR2 YSLEER. V was clipped by 3 bases and J by 0 bases; unmatched bases: 4. The CDR3 extends over 15 amino acids. The CDR3 region has the DNA TGCGCCAGCAGCCAGCCGGGACAGTCTAACTATGGCTACACCTTC. Amino acid sequence: CASSQPGQSNYGYTF.

The chain joins TRBV28 to TRBJ1-6; TRBD1 is a possible D gene (5 bases). Germline lookup yields CDR1 MDHEN and CDR2 SYDVKM. V gave up 6 bases and J gave up 4 bases, with 19 bases separating them. The length of the CDR3 is 17 residues. Written as DNA, the CDR3 is TGTGCCAGCAGCGCCCTATCCGGGACGGCATATAATTCACCCCTCCACTTT. Translated: CASSALSGTAYNSPLHF.

V usage is TRBV12-3 or TRBV12-4 and J usage is TRBJ2-7; D may be TRBD1 (5 bases). The CDR3 has 15 residues. Deletions cut 5 bases from V and 3 bases from J, with 17 bases between. CDR3 in DNA: TGTGCCAGCAGTGACCGATCAGGGTCACGCTACGAGCAGTACTTC. Translated: CASSDRSGSRYEQYF.

The chain carries TRBV9 and TRBJ2-5; 12 nucleotides agree with TRBD2. The J call may be faulty, since TRBJ2-1 better matches the DNA end. Per germline, CDR1 SGDLS and CDR2 YYNGEE. The CDR3 spans 16 residues. The CDR3 DNA sequence: TGTGCCAGCAGCCCCTCCCCCGGGACTAGCGGGAATGAGCAGTTCTTC. Translation gives CASSPSPGTSGNEQFF.

This clonotype was picked up a small number of times. The chain couples TRBV18 to TRBJ1-1; a weak D match, TRBD1 (6 bases). V shed 3 bases and J shed 8 bases, with 13 bases lying between them. Germline V gives CDR1 KGHSH, CDR2 LQKENI. The CDR3 is 13 residues long. For the CDR3, the DNA is TGTGCCAGCTCACCGGGACACACTGCGGAAGCTTTCTTT. This translates into CASSPGHTAEAFF.

This clonotype was counted a few times. The J gene is TRBJ2-5, the V gene TRBV7-2; D call uncertain. The J call may be wrong; the DNA end is better matched by TRBJ2-7. Germline V gene data show CDR1 as SGHTA and CDR2 as FQGNSA. This CDR3 has 15 amino acids. The CDR3 nucleotides read TGTGCCAGCAGCCTAACGCCTCTCGGGTCCTACGAGCAGTACTTC. Protein: CASSLTPLGSYEQYF.

The chain uses TRBV20-1 and TRBJ2-4; D is unresolved. The CDR3 has 15 amino acids. The germline V gene has CDR1 DFQATT and CDR2 SNEGSKA (reference sequence). V lost 6 bases, J lost 1 base, and 16 bases lay in between. CDR3 nucleotide sequence: TGCAGTGCACCAGACCCATACGCCGCCAAAAACATTCAGTACTTC. Protein: CSAPDPYAAKNIQYF.

This rearrangement joins TRBV3-1 to TRBJ2-1, with 9 bases aligning to TRBD2. This CDR3 is built from 15 residues. Germline CDR1 reads LGHDT; CDR2 reads YNNKEL (reference sequence). Germline trimming cut 2 bases from V and 4 bases from J; bases unmatched to any gene: 3. The CDR3 DNA reads as TGTGCCAGCAGCCAACGAGCGGGGGGTTACAATGAGCAGTTCTTC. Encoded protein: CASSQRAGGYNEQFF.

CDR3 sequence: CATSRDSPGGPYNEQFF. CDR3 bases: TGTGCCACCAGCAGAGATTCCCCGGGGGGGCCCTACAATGAGCAGTTCTTC. J is TRBJ2-1 and V is TRBV15, with TRBD2 matching over 8 bases. The V segment lost 0 bases and the J segment 2 bases; nucleotides outside the gene matches: 6. The CDR3 sequence is 17 residues long. The germline gives CDR1 LNHNV, CDR2 YYDKDF (reference sequence).

This clonotype was observed a handful of times. A much larger clone differs from this one at a single base, so this may be a read error. V and J are TRBV29-1 and TRBJ1-4, with 8 bases aligning to TRBD1. Losses at the gene ends were 6 bases for V and 6 bases for J; bases not matched to a gene: 12. Germline loops: CDR1 SQVTM, CDR2 ANQGSEA. The CDR3 spans 15 residues. The CDR3 loop reads CSVTRAGGEDEKLFF. Written as DNA, the CDR3 is TGCAGCGTGACCAGGGCAGGGGGCGAGGATGAAAAACTGTTTTTT.

The rearrangement joins TRBV5-1 to TRBJ2-3, with 8 positions matching TRBD1. There are 14 residues in the CDR3. The J segment lost 4 bases and the V segment lost 8 bases, leaving 9 bases of the junction unmatched. Looked up from germline, CDR1 is SGHRS and CDR2 is YFSETQ. The CDR3 loop reads CASEKDREADTQYF. In DNA, the CDR3 is TGCGCCAGTGAGAAGGACAGGGAAGCAGATACGCAGTATTTT.

This clonotype was seen more than once but under ten times. The chain uses TRBV5-1 and TRBJ1-1; perhaps TRBD1 as D (5 bases). Germline CDR1 is SGHRS and CDR2 is YFSETQ. The CDR3 consists of 14 residues. With 10 bases removed from V and 5 bases from J, the gap between germline ends came to 21 bases. The chain's CDR3 is CACGDGLTETEAFF. The CDR3 region has the DNA TGCGCCTGCGGGGACGGCCTGACGGAGACTGAAGCTTTCTTT.

This clonotype was detected once. This rearrangement joins TRBV13 to TRBJ2-5; D call uncertain. The end of the DNA is better explained by TRBJ2-1, so the J call may be wrong. CDR1 and CDR2 (germline): PRHDT, FYEKMQ (reference sequence). The CDR3 length is 15 residues. The CDR3, as DNA: TGTGCCAGCGTTTCACCCTTTCGGCTGGGGAATGAGCAGTTCTTC. Its translation is CASVSPFRLGNEQFF.

This clonotype has a handful of counts. V usage is TRBV11-2 and J usage is TRBJ1-2; D unclear. The germline V and J ends were trimmed by 5 bases and 4 bases, with 20 bases remaining between them. The CDR3 totals 16 residues. Germline CDR1 reads SGHAT; CDR2 reads FQNNGV. CDR3 in DNA: TGTGCCAGCAGCGGAAACCGGGTCCTAACTTCCTATGGCTACACCTTC. Translating it yields CASSGNRVLTSYGYTF.

In regard to this clonotype: At one end, the junction sequence differs from germline, possibly due to a read error. This chain links TRBV5-5 with TRBJ2-7; weak D call: TRBD2 (5 bases). Germline V gives CDR1 SGHKS, CDR2 YYEKEE (reference sequence). This CDR3 comprises 15 residues. The CDR3 is CASSYRTGIAYDQYF. The CDR3 DNA sequence: TGTGCCAGCAGCTATAGGACGGGGATAGCCTACGACCAGTACTTC.

The chain combines TRBV20-1 with TRBJ1-6; 7 bases match TRBD1. In germline, CDR1 is DFQATT, CDR2 SNEGSKA (reference sequence). The CDR3 totals 14 residues. Trimming cost V 6 bases and J 9 bases; bases outside gene matches: 11. CDR3 amino acids: CSAPRQGMLSPLHF. In DNA form, the CDR3 reads TGCAGTGCCCCCCGACAGGGAATGCTTTCACCCCTCCACTTT.

The table lists this clonotype with a few counts. The J gene is TRBJ2-7, the V gene TRBV28; no firm D call. V was trimmed by 8 bases and J by 3 bases, leaving 14 bases between them. This CDR3 is 13 amino acids long. Germline CDR1 reads MDHEN; CDR2 reads SYDVKM. The CDR3 sequence is CASARLPGYEQYF. The DNA for the CDR3 is TGTGCCAGCGCCCGCCTGCCCGGCTACGAGCAGTACTTC.

This clonotype was observed a handful of times. The rearrangement uses TRBV4-3 and TRBJ2-4; D not certain. Per germline, CDR1 LGHNA and CDR2 YSLEER. The CDR3 spans 18 residues. V dropped 0 bases and J dropped 0 bases, with 15 bases sitting between them. The CDR3 DNA is TGCGCCAGCAGCCAAGAGATCGGGTCCTTTATAGCCAAAAACATTCAGTACTTC. Its protein is CASSQEIGSFIAKNIQYF.

There are a few counts of this clonotype. The V call is TRBV20-1, the J call TRBJ1-4, with D maybe TRBD1 (6 bases). The germline V gene encodes CDR1 DFQATT and CDR2 SNEGSKA (reference sequence). V lost 6 bases and J lost 6, with 14 bases in between. The CDR3 length is 13 residues. This CDR3 reads CSAQGSTDEKLFF. The DNA of the CDR3 is TGCAGTGCGCAGGGGAGCACTGATGAAAAACTGTTTTTT.

The chain combines TRBV28 with TRBJ2-1; D is possibly TRBD2 (6 bases). The germline V gene encodes CDR1 MDHEN and CDR2 SYDVKM. The CDR3 loop spans 14 amino acids. Trimming took 8 bases from V and 0 from J, leaving 11 bases between them. DNA of the CDR3: TGTGCCAGCGGGTGGGGAGGCTCCTACAATGAGCAGTTCTTC. Encoded protein: CASGWGGSYNEQFF.

The chain joins TRBV7-9 to TRBJ2-4, with a possible D match to TRBD1 (6 bases). This CDR3 is built from 16 residues. The ends were cut back, 5 bases at V and 0 bases at J, with 14 bases in the middle. Per the germline V gene, CDR1 is SEHNR and CDR2 is FQNEAQ (reference sequence). CDR3 protein: CASSEPGQLAKNIQYF. The CDR3 region has the DNA TGTGCCAGCAGCGAACCGGGACAACTAGCCAAAAACATTCAGTACTTC.

CDR3 nucleotide sequence: TGCAGTGCTAGAGTAACTAGCGGGAGGAGATCCACAGATACGCAGTATTTT. It specifies CSARVTSGRRSTDTQYF. The V and J genes are TRBV20-1 and TRBJ2-3, with 12 bases fitting TRBD2. The length of the CDR3 is 17 residues. CDR1 is DFQATT and CDR2 is SNEGSKA in the germline V gene (reference sequence). The J segment lost 2 bases and the V segment lost 1 base, leaving 7 bases of the junction unmatched.

Details on this clonotype: The junction departs from the called germline gene at one end, perhaps through a read error. CDR3 in DNA: TGTGCCGGCAGCAAGCCGGGACTAGCTCTAGAGACCCAGTACTTC. This codes for CAGSKPGLALETQYF. V usage is TRBV7-9 and J usage is TRBJ2-5; 9 bases align to TRBD2. The CDR3 covers 15 residues. The germline gives CDR1 SEHNR, CDR2 FQNEAQ (reference sequence).

This clonotype occurred once. The chain couples TRBV9 to TRBJ1-1, with 7 bases matching TRBD1. The CDR3 covers 15 residues. Germline V gene lookup returns CDR1 SGDLS and CDR2 YYNGEE. J was trimmed by 4 bases and V by 4 bases; bases with no gene match: 10. CDR3 sequence reads: CASSPPTGKSTEAFF. In DNA form, the CDR3 reads TGTGCCAGCAGCCCCCCGACAGGGAAAAGCACTGAAGCTTTCTTT.